Presented here are 11 T cell receptor beta chains from one specimen sequenced in a study of blood T cell repertoires in COVID-19 (TCRdb year 2020). The library was made by the immunoSEQ multiplex PCR assay. The clones in this table, taken by TCRdb from immuneACCESS, are in-frame only. Not every clone is retained; where verified, under half of the shortfall comes from an unresolved V gene, and the cause of the rest is unknown. This sample lists 250,000 to 350,000 clones; approximately 86% were detected once. Around 14% of the sample rests with the top ten. The sequenced material came from peripheral blood. These receptors were taken from a woman in her 70s with COVID-19, enrolled during active disease.

This rearrangement joins TRBV7-9 to TRBJ1-2; 7 bases align to TRBD1. V gave up 1 base and J gave up 2 bases; unmatched junction bases: 13. The CDR3 spans 18 residues. The germline gives CDR1 SEHNR, CDR2 FQNEAQ (reference sequence). The CDR3 loop is CASSLVSLILTGNYGYTF. CDR3 DNA: TGTGCCAGCAGCTTAGTCTCTCTAATCCTGACAGGGAACTATGGCTACACCTTC.

This chain joins TRBV28 and TRBJ2-3; D is possibly TRBD1 (6 bases). V shed 3 bases and J shed 4 bases, with 11 bases lying between them. Germline lookup yields CDR1 MDHEN and CDR2 SYDVKM. This CDR3 has 14 residues. The CDR3 sequence: CASSFGRGADTQYF. The DNA of the CDR3 is TGTGCCAGCAGTTTCGGCAGGGGCGCAGATACGCAGTATTTT. Full variable domain (missing parts from reference TRBV28 and TRBJ2-3): DVKVTQSSRYLVKRTGEKVFLECVQDMDHENMFWYRQDPGLGLRLIYFSYDVKMKEKGDIPEGYSVSREKKERFSLILESASTNQTSMYLCASSFGRGADTQYFGPGTRLTVL.

The rearrangement links TRBV6-5 to TRBJ2-5, with 7 bases identical to TRBD2. The germline V gene encodes CDR1 MNHEY and CDR2 SVGAGI. The V and J ends lost 2 bases and 7 bases, in that order; junction bases with no gene match: 10. CDR3 length: 15 residues. For the CDR3, the DNA is TGTGCCAGCAGTTACGAGGCGGGGGATCGGGTGACCCAGTACTTC. Encoded protein: CASSYEAGDRVTQYF.

This chain joins TRBV5-1 and TRBJ2-7; 8 nucleotides agree with TRBD1. V lost 0 bases and J lost 3; bases outside the gene matches: 8. The length of the CDR3 is 16 residues. The germline V gene has CDR1 SGHRS and CDR2 YFSETQ. The CDR3 region has the DNA TGCGCCAGCAGCTTGGGTGGGGCAGGGGGCCTCTACGAGCAGTACTTC. Amino acids: CASSLGGAGGLYEQYF.

The chain has TRBV3-1 (or the pseudogene TRBV3-2) and TRBJ1-2, with 7 bases fitting TRBD1. The trim removed 4 bases at V and 6 bases at J, leaving 11 bases unmatched. CDR1 LGHDT and CDR2 YNNKEL come from the germline V gene (reference sequence). CDR3 size: 15 residues. The CDR3 nucleotides are TGTGCCAGCAGCCCCGCCATAGGGCAGGGGGATGGCTACACCTTC. This encodes CASSPAIGQGDGYTF.

The CDR3: CASNQGLSSYEQYF. CDR3 DNA: TGTGCCAGTAACCAGGGCCTTAGCTCCTACGAGCAGTACTTC. This chain uses TRBV5-5 with TRBJ2-7; D may be TRBD1 (5 bases). The CDR3 sequence is 14 residues long. Germline CDR1 SGHKS, CDR2 YYEKEE (reference sequence). V lost 8 bases and J 0 bases, leaving 15 bases between the germline ends.

The V call is TRBV7-6, the J call TRBJ1-1; D remains ambiguous. The CDR3 spans 13 residues. From germline, CDR1 is SGHVS and CDR2 FNYEAQ. Trimming cost V 1 base and J 3 bases, with 6 bases left between them. CDR3 DNA: TGTGCCAGCAGCTTAGTGGGCTACACTGAAGCTTTCTTT. Protein sequence: CASSLVGYTEAFF.

The genes are TRBV6-2 or TRBV6-3 and TRBJ1-5, with D unresolved. Germline assignment: CDR1 MNHEY and CDR2 SVGEGT. V lost 5 bases and J lost 4, with 9 bases in between. CDR3 length: 13 amino acids. CDR3 residues: CASSGRENQPQHF. The CDR3 nucleotides are TGTGCCAGCAGTGGCCGGGAAAATCAGCCCCAGCATTTT.

Only a few counts were recorded for this clone. This sequence joins TRBV7-2 and TRBJ2-3; TRBD2 matches at 8 bases. V trimming: 2 bases; J trimming: 4 bases; junction bases outside the gene matches: 8. The CDR3 length is 16 residues. Germline CDR1 reads SGHTA; CDR2 reads FQGNSA. The CDR3 DNA is TGTGCCAGCAGCTTACGGGGGGGGGCGCCTCCAGATACGCAGTATTTT. Amino acid sequence: CASSLRGGAPPDTQYF. The entire variable domain, with the rest obtained from reference TRBV7-2 and TRBJ2-3, is as follows: GAGVSQSPSNKVTEKGKDVELRCDPISGHTALYWYRQSLGQGLEFLIYFQGNSAPDKSGLPSDRFSAERTGGSVSTLTIQRTQQEDSAVYLCASSLRGGAPPDTQYFGPGTRLTVL.

CDR3 region: CASRLDRAYEQYF. Written as DNA, the CDR3 is TGTGCCAGCAGATTAGACAGGGCGTACGAGCAGTACTTC. V usage is TRBV2 and J usage is TRBJ2-7, with 7 bases identical to TRBD1. V shed 6 bases, J shed 4 bases, and the junction held 6 bases outside the gene matches. The CDR3 is 13 residues long. CDR1 is SNHLY, CDR2 FYNNEI, per germline.

The chain links TRBV5-8 to TRBJ1-1, with a possible D match to TRBD1 (6 bases). The germline CDR1 and CDR2 sequences are SGHTS and YDEGEE. V dropped 5 bases and J dropped 5 bases, with 16 bases sitting between them. The CDR3 runs to 14 residues. The CDR3 reads CASRVTGFETEAFF. The CDR3 DNA is TGTGCCAGCAGGGTCACAGGGTTTGAAACTGAAGCTTTCTTT.